Following are 31 T cell receptor beta chains from one sample sequenced in a study of molecular identifiers for immune sequencing clone quantification. In TCRdb, the PCR reads were re-called with MiXCR into one record per CDR3 protein. The profile covers just under 650,000 distinct CDR3 sequences, with 15% to 20% appearing a single time and around 0.9% taken by the ten largest. The sequenced sample consisted of naive CD8+ T cells from blood, with Jurkat cell RNA spiked in. Described subset: FACS-sorted CD8+CD4-CCR7+CD45RA+ naive T cells. These TCRs come from a human donor in good health. Some libraries in this study had Jurkat cell RNA spiked in.

This clonotype was counted only a few times. The chain links TRBV12-5 to TRBJ2-2; D call uncertain. The CDR3 runs 17 residues. V was trimmed by 1 base and J by 0 bases, leaving 12 bases between them. Germline V gene data show CDR1 as LGHNT and CDR2 as FRNRAP. The CDR3 is CASGLEDTYANTGELFF. CDR3 DNA: TGTGCTAGTGGTTTGGAAGACACCTACGCGAACACCGGGGAGCTGTTTTTT.

The table lists this clonotype with many counts. The J gene is TRBJ2-7, the V gene TRBV28, with D uncertain. Germline V CDR1 and CDR2: MDHEN, SYDVKM. CDR3 size: 11 residues. Trimming removed 3 bases at V and 7 bases at J, with 7 bases between. CDR3: CASSFKLEQYF. The CDR3 DNA sequence: TGTGCCAGCAGTTTTAAGCTTGAGCAGTACTTC.

Comments on this clonotype: A much bigger clone sits one base away, suggesting this may be a read error. The DNA for the CDR3 is TGTGCCAGTAGTATAGGGGTACCGAACACTGAAGCTTTCTTT. Its protein is CASSIGVPNTEAFF. V is TRBV19 and J is TRBJ1-1; D unclear. This CDR3 is built from 14 residues. Germline V gives CDR1 LNHDA, CDR2 SQIVND (reference sequence). V gave up 1 base and J gave up 1 base, with 7 bases separating them.

As regards this clonotype: This may be a read error, as it is one base from a much larger clone. The CDR3 ends on some other residue instead of the conserved phenylalanine or tryptophan, so this is likely a read error. The chain uses TRBV12-3 or TRBV12-4 and TRBJ1-1; D may be TRBD1 (5 bases). The CDR3 runs 14 residues. V dropped 6 bases and J dropped 4 bases, with 15 bases sitting between them. The CDR3 DNA follows: TGTGCCAGCAGATTCCATGGGGGGACCACTGAAGCTTTCTGT. Its translation is CASRFHGGTTEAFC.

This rearrangement joins TRBV10-3 to TRBJ2-7; 7 positions agree with TRBD1. With 10 bases clipped from V and 0 bases from J, the junction kept 9 bases outside the gene matches. In germline, CDR1 is ENHRY, CDR2 SYGVKD. The CDR3 sequence is 14 residues long. In nucleotides, the CDR3 is TGTGCCACAGAATCCGGGACAGACTCCTACGAGCAGTACTTC. Translating it yields CATESGTDSYEQYF.

The chain uses TRBV12-3 or TRBV12-4 and TRBJ1-1; D perhaps matches TRBD1 (5 bases). The CDR3 sequence is 15 residues long. V was trimmed by 6 bases and J by 3 bases, leaving 17 bases between them. CDR3 loop: CASSRRGGADTEAFF. CDR3 nucleotide sequence: TGTGCCAGCAGCCGGAGGGGTGGGGCGGACACTGAAGCTTTCTTT.

In this sample, this clonotype turned up many times. V and J are TRBV28 and TRBJ2-3; 14 nucleotides align to TRBD2. CDR1 is MDHEN and CDR2 is SYDVKM in the germline V gene. This CDR3 contains 19 residues. V shed 5 bases, J shed 4 bases, and the junction held 14 bases outside the gene matches. The chain's CDR3 is CASSPATLGTSGSSDTQYF. DNA of the CDR3: TGTGCCAGCAGTCCGGCTACTTTGGGGACTAGCGGGAGTTCAGATACGCAGTATTTT.

There are many counts of this clonotype. The rearrangement uses TRBV12-3 or TRBV12-4 and TRBJ1-6; D call uncertain. The CDR3 sequence is 14 residues long. V lost 5 bases and J 5 bases, leaving 10 bases between the germline ends. The CDR3 DNA sequence: TGTGCCAGCAGTGTGGGCGGACATAATTCACCCCTCCACTTT. Translated: CASSVGGHNSPLHF.

J is TRBJ2-2 and V is TRBV4-1; possibly TRBD1 for D (5 bases). Germline CDR1 is MGHRA and CDR2 is YSYEKL. V was shortened by 1 base and J by 3 bases, with 9 bases between the two germline ends. CDR3 length equals 15 residues. The CDR3 DNA is TGCGCCAGCAGCCAAGCGACAGCCCACACCGGGGAGCTGTTTTTT. As protein: CASSQATAHTGELFF.

Turning to this clonotype: A much larger clone lies one base from this, so it may be a read error. The V call is TRBV27, the J call TRBJ2-1; D possibly matches TRBD1 or TRBD2 (5 bases each). V was cut by 2 bases and J by 9 bases, with 11 bases left in between. This CDR3 region has 13 residues. Germline assignment: CDR1 MNHEY and CDR2 SMNVEV (reference sequence). CDR3 protein: CASSLRGRAEQFF. Here the CDR3 DNA reads TGTGCCAGCAGTTTACGGGGACGAGCTGAGCAGTTCTTC.

At least ten counts were recorded for this clonotype. The chain couples TRBV28 to TRBJ2-7; D may be TRBD2 (6 bases). This CDR3 is built from 13 residues. Germline-derived CDR1 and CDR2 are MDHEN and SYDVKM. V was cut by 6 bases and J by 7 bases, with 16 bases left in between. As DNA, the CDR3 is TGTGCCAGCAGCCAGGACTACCTGTCGGAGCAGTACTTC. This translates into CASSQDYLSEQYF.

This clonotype was observed at least ten times. The gene calls are TRBV6-5 and TRBJ2-5; 11 bases match TRBD2. The ends lost 5 bases at V and 0 bases at J; junction bases unmatched: 2. The CDR3 has 15 amino acids. Germline loops: CDR1 MNHEY, CDR2 SVGAGI. Written as DNA, the CDR3 is TGTGCCAGCAGTGAACTAGCGGGAGACCAAGAGACCCAGTACTTC. Residues: CASSELAGDQETQYF.

This clonotype has at least ten counts. The chain uses TRBV6-2 or TRBV6-3 and TRBJ1-5; TRBD1 agrees at 8 bases. This CDR3 contains 16 residues. Per the germline V gene, CDR1 is MNHEY and CDR2 is SVGEGT. With V trimmed by 6 bases and J by 0 bases, 7 bases remained unmatched. CDR3 residues: CASSWTGTYSNQPQHF. For the CDR3, the DNA is TGTGCCAGCAGCTGGACAGGGACTTATAGCAATCAGCCCCAGCATTTT.

The V gene is TRBV25-1, the J gene TRBJ1-2; possible D gene TRBD1, 6 bases. The CDR3 is 11 residues long. The germline CDR1 and CDR2 sequences are MGHDK and SYGVNS. V lost 4 bases and J lost 7, with 7 bases in between. This CDR3 is CASSVGAGYTF. In nucleotides, the CDR3 is TGTGCCAGCAGTGTGGGGGCTGGCTACACCTTC.

This clonotype was seen a handful of times. The V call is TRBV20-1, the J call TRBJ2-7; D is uncertain. The CDR3 contains 11 residues. Between the trimmed V and J ends, which lost 6 bases and 3 bases, there was a span of 9 bases. Germline lookup yields CDR1 DFQATT and CDR2 SNEGSKA (reference sequence). CDR3 DNA: TGCAGTGCCCCACTCGGCTACGAGCAGTACTTC. Amino acid sequence: CSAPLGYEQYF.

This clonotype was observed a single time. V is TRBV7-9 and J is TRBJ2-7, with D maybe TRBD2 (6 bases). Germline V gene sequence: CDR1 SEHNR, CDR2 FQNEAQ (reference sequence). The V and J ends lost 5 bases and 5 bases respectively, with 16 bases between them. This CDR3 spans 14 amino acids. The CDR3 region is CASSKPGAWNEQYF. CDR3 DNA sequence: TGTGCCAGCAGCAAGCCGGGAGCATGGAACGAGCAGTACTTC.

The chain couples TRBV11-2 to TRBJ2-2; possibly TRBD2 for D (7 bases). The length of the CDR3 is 19 residues. Deletions cut 1 base from V and 2 bases from J, with 20 bases between. The germline V gene encodes CDR1 SGHAT and CDR2 FQNNGV. CDR3 DNA sequence: TGTGCCAGCAGCTTAGTGGGCGGAGGGGGGGCCGTTAACACCGGGGAGCTGTTTTTT. This encodes CASSLVGGGGAVNTGELFF.

In its sample, this clonotype was seen a few times. The chain uses TRBV5-1 and TRBJ2-7; TRBD2 might be the D (6 bases). This CDR3 comprises 17 residues. Trimming cost V 0 bases and J 0 bases, with 16 bases left between them. CDR1 and CDR2 (germline): SGHRS, YFSETQ. Here the CDR3 DNA reads TGCGCCAGCAGCTTGGGGGTGGGGGACTTAACCTCCTACGAGCAGTACTTC. The encoded protein is CASSLGVGDLTSYEQYF. Complete variable domain (other parts from reference TRBV5-1 and TRBJ2-7): KAGVTQTPRYLIKTRGQQVTLSCSPISGHRSVSWYQQTPGQGLQFLFEYFSETQRNKGNFPGRFSGRQFSNSRSEMNVSTLELGDSALYLCASSLGVGDLTSYEQYFGPGTRLTVT.

The chain uses TRBV4-1 and TRBJ2-7; possibly TRBD2 for D (6 bases). The germline CDR1 and CDR2 sequences are MGHRA and YSYEKL. This CDR3 has 17 amino acids. With 0 bases removed from V and 7 bases from J, the gap between germline ends came to 22 bases. CDR3 nucleotides: TGCGCCAGCAGCCAAGAGGGTTGGCGGGGCCAACCGGGGGAGCAGTACTTC. This gives the protein CASSQEGWRGQPGEQYF.

CDR3 residues: CASSPGLAGGLSYNEQFF. The CDR3 DNA follows: TGTGCCAGCAGCCCCGGACTAGCGGGAGGCCTTTCCTACAATGAGCAGTTCTTC. This chain connects TRBV11-2 to TRBJ2-1, with TRBD2 matching over 14 bases. Germline V gene sequence: CDR1 SGHAT, CDR2 FQNNGV. V gave up 5 bases and J gave up 1 base; unmatched junction bases: 7. The CDR3 loop spans 18 amino acids.

This clonotype was picked up many times. The chain has TRBV20-1 and TRBJ2-3, with 9 bases lining up with TRBD1. Germline V CDR1 and CDR2: DFQATT, SNEGSKA (reference sequence). V shed 7 bases, J shed 3 bases, and the junction held 17 bases outside the gene matches. The CDR3 runs to 17 residues. Here the CDR3 reads CSGSDRGAASVTDTQYF. The CDR3 DNA is TGCAGTGGGTCTGACAGGGGGGCGGCTAGCGTTACAGATACGCAGTATTTT.

This clonotype has more than one count but fewer than ten. The chain couples TRBV6-2 or TRBV6-3 to TRBJ2-1, with no clear D. The germline V gene has CDR1 MNHEY and CDR2 SVGEGT. V was clipped by 5 bases and J by 2 bases, with 22 bases between them. This CDR3 is 18 amino acids long. CDR3 protein: CASSTQAAHVSPYNEQFF. The CDR3 bases are TGTGCCAGCAGTACCCAAGCCGCCCATGTCTCTCCCTACAATGAGCAGTTCTTC.

About this clonotype: A junction end diverges from the germline sequence, so it may reflect a read error. CDR3 region: CTSSLGDPRDEQYF. The CDR3 DNA reads TGTACCAGCAGCTTAGGCGATCCCCGGGATGAGCAGTACTTC. The rearrangement uses TRBV7-9 and TRBJ2-7; TRBD2 might be the D (5 bases). The CDR3 is 14 amino acids. Germline V gene data show CDR1 as SEHNR and CDR2 as FQNEAQ (reference sequence).

V gene TRBV6-2 or TRBV6-3 combines with J gene TRBJ2-7; possible D gene TRBD1, 6 bases. Trimming removed 6 bases at V and 2 bases at J, with 17 bases between. Germline V CDR1 and CDR2: MNHEY, SVGEGT. This CDR3 region has 15 residues. CDR3 DNA sequence: TGTGCCAGCAGGTGGGGACAAGGGAAAACCTACGAGCAGTACTTC. It is translated as CASRWGQGKTYEQYF.

The chain combines TRBV7-6 with TRBJ1-1; D remains ambiguous. Trimming cost V 3 bases and J 5 bases, with 10 bases left between them. The CDR3 has 13 amino acids. Germline V gene sequence: CDR1 SGHVS, CDR2 FNYEAQ. The CDR3 DNA follows: TGTGCCAGCAGCTTCTCGGGGTGGACTGAAGCTTTCTTT. Encoded protein: CASSFSGWTEAFF.

This clonotype has just a few counts. DNA of the CDR3: TGCAGCGTTCAGCTTGCGTCTTTGGGCGGGACAGATAAAGCTTTCTTT. Its protein is CSVQLASLGGTDKAFF. The chain links TRBV29-1 to TRBJ1-1; TRBD1 agrees at 7 bases. There are 16 residues in the CDR3. The germline CDR1 and CDR2 sequences are SQVTM and ANQGSEA. After removal of 5 bases from V and 9 bases from J, the junction contained 21 bases not matched to a gene.

This clonotype was recorded a few times. The chain links TRBV28 to TRBJ1-2; 7 positions match TRBD1. The CDR3 is 18 residues long. Looked up from germline, CDR1 is MDHEN and CDR2 is SYDVKM. Trimming at V came to 5 bases and at J to 3 bases, leaving 18 bases not matched to a gene. This CDR3 is CASSPPPRGPLLDYGYTF. For the CDR3, the DNA is TGTGCCAGCAGTCCACCTCCTAGGGGGCCGTTGCTTGACTATGGCTACACCTTC.

J is TRBJ1-5 and V is TRBV3-2. TRBV3-2 is a known pseudogene. This CDR3 has 14 amino acids. CDR3 region: CASSHARSNQPQHF. The CDR3 DNA follows: TGTGCCAGCAGCCATGCGCGTAGCAATCAGCCCCAGCATTTT.

This clonotype was observed at least ten times. The V and J genes are TRBV7-2 and TRBJ2-1; D unresolved. This CDR3 is built from 13 residues. Germline CDR1 reads SGHTA; CDR2 reads FQGNSA. V lost 6 bases and J lost 4, with 10 bases in between. CDR3 amino acids: CASSQSSYNEQFF. CDR3 sequence (DNA): TGTGCCAGCAGTCAATCTTCGTACAATGAGCAGTTCTTC.

As concerns this clonotype: This may be a read error: a much more frequent sequence differs by one nucleotide. This chain uses TRBV6-2 or TRBV6-3 with TRBJ1-5, with 10 positions matching TRBD1. Germline trimming cut 4 bases from V and 7 bases from J; bases unmatched to any gene: 10. CDR1 and CDR2 from the germline V gene are MNHEY and SVGEGT. The CDR3 is 16 amino acids. The CDR3 sequence: CASSSSPTGGWQPQHF. The DNA of the CDR3 is TGTGCCAGCAGTTCCTCTCCGACAGGGGGCTGGCAGCCCCAGCATTTT.

This clonotype was picked up many times. This chain links TRBV6-5 with TRBJ2-2; D is possibly TRBD2 (6 bases). This CDR3 region has 16 residues. V lost 2 bases to trimming and J lost 5 bases, with 15 bases between them. Per the germline V gene, CDR1 is MNHEY and CDR2 is SVGAGI. The CDR3 DNA follows: TGTGCCAGCAGTTACGGGACTTCCCCGGGAACCGGGGAGCTGTTTTTT. Translating it yields CASSYGTSPGTGELFF.